This T cell receptor (beta chain) was recorded in a study of cytomegalovirus exposure and HLA in healthy donors. Whole-study results and caveats: There were a few CMV-associated chains whose specificity for CMV antigens was confirmed in vitro.

Germline CDR1 reads GTSNPN; CDR2 reads SVGIG (reference sequence). This CDR3 comprises 16 residues. After removal of 8 bases from V and 3 bases from J, the junction contained 17 bases not matched to a gene. Researchers ran the PCR with 60 Vbeta and 13 Jbeta primers. Using immunoSEQ multiplex PCR, the repertoire was profiled, and TCRdb retains in-frame clones only, with some absent. The data show fewer than 250,000 clones, with about four fifths seen just once and more than 1.5% held by the top ten. On this clone: Its antigen remains unidentified.

This chain uses TRBV30 with TRBJ2-5, with 8 nucleotides matching TRBD2. This receptor was identified in a man aged 35-49 years in good health and CMV-seropositive. Sequencing used PBMCs. CDR3 region: CAPGAWRSGSEETQYF. Written as DNA, the CDR3 is TGTGCCCCCGGAGCTTGGCGCAGCGGGAGTGAAGAGACCCAGTACTTC.